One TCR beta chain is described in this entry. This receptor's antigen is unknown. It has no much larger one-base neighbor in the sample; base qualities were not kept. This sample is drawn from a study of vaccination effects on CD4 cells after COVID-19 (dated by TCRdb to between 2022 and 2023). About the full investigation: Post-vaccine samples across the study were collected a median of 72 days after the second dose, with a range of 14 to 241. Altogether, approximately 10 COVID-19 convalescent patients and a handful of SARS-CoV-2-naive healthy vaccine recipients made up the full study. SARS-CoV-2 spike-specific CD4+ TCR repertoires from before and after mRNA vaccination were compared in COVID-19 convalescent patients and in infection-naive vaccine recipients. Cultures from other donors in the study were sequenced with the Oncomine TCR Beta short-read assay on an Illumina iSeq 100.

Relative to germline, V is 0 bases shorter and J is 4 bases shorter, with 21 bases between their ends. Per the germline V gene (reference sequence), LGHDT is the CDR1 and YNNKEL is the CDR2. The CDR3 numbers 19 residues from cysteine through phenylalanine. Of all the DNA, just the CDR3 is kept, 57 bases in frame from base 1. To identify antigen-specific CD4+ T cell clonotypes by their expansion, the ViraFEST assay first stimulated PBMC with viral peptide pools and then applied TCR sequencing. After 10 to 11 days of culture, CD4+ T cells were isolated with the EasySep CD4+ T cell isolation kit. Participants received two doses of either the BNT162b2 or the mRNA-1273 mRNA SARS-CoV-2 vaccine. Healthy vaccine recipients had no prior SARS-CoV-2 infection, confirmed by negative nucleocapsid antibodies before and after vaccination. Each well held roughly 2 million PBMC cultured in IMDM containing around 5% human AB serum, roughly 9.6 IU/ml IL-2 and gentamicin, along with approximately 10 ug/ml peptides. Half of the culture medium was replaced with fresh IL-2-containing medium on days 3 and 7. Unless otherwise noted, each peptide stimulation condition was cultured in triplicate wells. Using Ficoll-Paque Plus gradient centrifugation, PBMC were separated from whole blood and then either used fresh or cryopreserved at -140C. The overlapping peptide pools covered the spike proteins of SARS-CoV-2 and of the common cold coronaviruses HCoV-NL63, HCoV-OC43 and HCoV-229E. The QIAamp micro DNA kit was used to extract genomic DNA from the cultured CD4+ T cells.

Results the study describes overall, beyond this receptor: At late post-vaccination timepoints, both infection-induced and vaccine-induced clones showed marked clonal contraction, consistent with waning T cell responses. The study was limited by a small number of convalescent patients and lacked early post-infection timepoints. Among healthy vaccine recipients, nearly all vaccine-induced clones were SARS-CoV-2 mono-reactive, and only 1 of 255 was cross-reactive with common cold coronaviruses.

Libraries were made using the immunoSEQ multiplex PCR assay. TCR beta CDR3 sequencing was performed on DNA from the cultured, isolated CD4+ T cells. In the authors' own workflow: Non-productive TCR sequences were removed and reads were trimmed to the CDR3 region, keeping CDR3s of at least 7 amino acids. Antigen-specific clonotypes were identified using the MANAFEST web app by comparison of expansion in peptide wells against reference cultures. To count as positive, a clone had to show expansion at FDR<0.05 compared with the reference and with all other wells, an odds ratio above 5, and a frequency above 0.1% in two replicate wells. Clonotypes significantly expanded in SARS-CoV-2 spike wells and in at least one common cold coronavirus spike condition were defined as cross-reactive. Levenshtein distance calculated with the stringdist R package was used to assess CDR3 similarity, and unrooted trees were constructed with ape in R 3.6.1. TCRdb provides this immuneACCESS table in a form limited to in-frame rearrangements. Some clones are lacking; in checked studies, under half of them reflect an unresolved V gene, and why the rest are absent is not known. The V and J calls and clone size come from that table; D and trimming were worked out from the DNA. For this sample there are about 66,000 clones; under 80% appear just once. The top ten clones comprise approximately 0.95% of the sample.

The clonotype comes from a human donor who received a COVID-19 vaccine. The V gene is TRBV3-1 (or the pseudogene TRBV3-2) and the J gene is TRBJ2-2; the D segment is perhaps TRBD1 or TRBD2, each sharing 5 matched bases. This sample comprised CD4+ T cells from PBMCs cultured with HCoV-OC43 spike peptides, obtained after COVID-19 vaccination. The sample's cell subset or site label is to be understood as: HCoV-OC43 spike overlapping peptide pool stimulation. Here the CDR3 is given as CASSQDRTPGPSITGELFF. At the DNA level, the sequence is TGTGCCAGCAGCCAAGATCGGACGCCGGGACCCTCGATCACCGGGGAGCTGTTTTTT.